This T cell receptor (beta chain) emerged from a study of T cell responses to AZD1222 COVID-19 vaccine (dated by TCRdb to 2020 to 2023). In terms of the full investigation: A total of roughly 240 trial participants underwent TCR sequencing, of whom roughly 210 received two doses of AZD1222 and about 25 received two doses of the MenACWY control vaccine. Trial participants were enrolled into age subgroups of 18-55, 56-69 and 70-plus years, which contained 148, 28 and 57 TCR-sequenced participants, respectively.

The CDR3 regions of human TCRbeta chains were subjected to immunosequencing. From the authors' description of their analysis: TCRs in the repertoires were matched against a reference library of SARS-CoV-2-specific TCRs that had been generated with the MIRA antigen-specificity platform. Breadth was defined as the fraction of unique TCRs that were SARS-CoV-2-associated, and depth was defined as the fraction of total T cells that were SARS-CoV-2-associated. Using the MIRA data, each spike-specific TCR was assigned both to the spike region to which the TCR was reactive and to a CD4 or CD8 class. Log10-transformed breadth and depth values were compared by one-way ANOVA with Sidak's multiple comparisons tests. Sourced from immuneACCESS, this table was stored by TCRdb with only in-frame sequences that have V and J called. A share of the clones is absent; for the studies checked, an unresolved V gene accounts for under half, and the remainder has no known explanation. V and J calls and clone size are those listed in that table; D and trimming were worked out from the DNA. This sample has 150,000 to 200,000 clones in its table, and 70% to 90% of those were observed once. Of the sample, roughly 26% is held by the ten largest clones.

Reading from cysteine to phenylalanine, the CDR3 counts 16 amino acids. Kept here is only the CDR3 DNA, which spans 48 bases and is read in frame from base 1. Trimming leaves V shorter by 1 base and J shorter by 5 bases, with the junction holding 7 bases beyond the gene matches. CDR1 LNHNV and CDR2 YYDKDF were looked up in the germline V gene (reference sequence). Explained via the paper, the time point label denotes: about 28 days (+/-7) after the second vaccine dose. AZD1222 recipients given second doses at about 4 weeks or at about 12 weeks were pooled, since spike-specific TCR depth and breadth were not found to differ between the two schedules. Vaccinee samples came from UK trials COV001 and COV002, including a single-blind randomized controlled phase 2/3 trial of AZD1222 (ChAdOx1 nCoV-19) in healthy adults. For TCRbeta chain sequencing, PBMC samples were collected from trial participants at day 0 and at day 28 after the second dose.

In the case of this clone: Its antigen is currently not known. The input lacks base qualities; no much larger clone sits a single base away.

General conclusions and limits of the study: Spike-specific TCR breadth and depth rose significantly after two AZD1222 doses compared with day 0 and with MenACWY recipients. Conclusions about previously exposed vaccinees are limited because only six or seven AZD1222 recipients were SARS-CoV-2 seropositive at baseline. In the small 56-69-year group, the increase in depth fell short of significance, most likely because of low power. No day 14 peak-response samples were available, so repertoires were characterized only after the peak T cell response. Reportedly, close to half of the unique spike-specific TCRs recognized epitopes lying outside the regions that are mutated in the B.1.351 and B.1.1.7 variants. Vaccine-associated CD4 TCRs spanned the whole spike protein, with dominant responses in regions 160-218 and 743-854. Most participants were white British and females outnumbered males, and the authors suggested that clonal diversity may have been underestimated.

The chain is assembled from TRBV15 and TRBJ2-1; 8 central nucleotides agree with TRBD2. This TCR derives from an adult who received the AZD1222 COVID-19 vaccine. This sample comprised peripheral blood, obtained 28 days after the second AZD1222 dose. The CDR3 has the sequence CATSRAGTSGNNEQFF. In nucleotide form, the sequence is TGTGCCACCAGCAGAGCGGGTACTAGCGGAAACAATGAGCAGTTCTTC.